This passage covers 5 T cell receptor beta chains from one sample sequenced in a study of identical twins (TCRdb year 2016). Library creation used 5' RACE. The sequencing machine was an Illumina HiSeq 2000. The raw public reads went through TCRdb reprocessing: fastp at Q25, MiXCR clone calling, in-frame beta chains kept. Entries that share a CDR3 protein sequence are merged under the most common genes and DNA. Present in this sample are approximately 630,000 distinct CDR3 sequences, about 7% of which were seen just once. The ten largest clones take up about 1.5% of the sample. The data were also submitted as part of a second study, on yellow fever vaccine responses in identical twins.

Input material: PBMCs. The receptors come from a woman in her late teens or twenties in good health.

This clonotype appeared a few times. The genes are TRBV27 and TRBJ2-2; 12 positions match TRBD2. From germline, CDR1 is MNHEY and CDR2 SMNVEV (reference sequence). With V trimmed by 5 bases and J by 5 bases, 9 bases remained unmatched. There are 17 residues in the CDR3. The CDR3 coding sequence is TGTGCCAGCAGTAGAGAGACTAGCGGGGGAGGGACCGGGGAGCTGTTTTTT. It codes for CASSRETSGGGTGELFF.

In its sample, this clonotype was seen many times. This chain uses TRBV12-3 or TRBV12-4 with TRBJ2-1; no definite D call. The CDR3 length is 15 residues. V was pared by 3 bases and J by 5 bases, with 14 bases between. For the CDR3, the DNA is TGTGCCAGCAGTTTTACCATTTACAGAAACAATGAGCAGTTCTTC. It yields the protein CASSFTIYRNNEQFF.

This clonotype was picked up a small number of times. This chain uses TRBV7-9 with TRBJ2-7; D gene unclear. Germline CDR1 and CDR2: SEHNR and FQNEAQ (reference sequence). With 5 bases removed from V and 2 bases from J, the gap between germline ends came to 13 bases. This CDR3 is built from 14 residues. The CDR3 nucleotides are TGTGCCAGCAGCCAAACGCCTGAGACCTACGAGCAGTACTTC. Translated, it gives CASSQTPETYEQYF.

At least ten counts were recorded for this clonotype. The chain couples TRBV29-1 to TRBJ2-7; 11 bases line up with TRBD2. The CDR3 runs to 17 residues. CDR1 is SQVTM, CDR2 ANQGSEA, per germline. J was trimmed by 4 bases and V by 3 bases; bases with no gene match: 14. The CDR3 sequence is CSVERPASGRQRYEQYF. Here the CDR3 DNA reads TGCAGCGTTGAGCGTCCGGCTAGCGGGAGGCAGAGGTACGAGCAGTACTTC.

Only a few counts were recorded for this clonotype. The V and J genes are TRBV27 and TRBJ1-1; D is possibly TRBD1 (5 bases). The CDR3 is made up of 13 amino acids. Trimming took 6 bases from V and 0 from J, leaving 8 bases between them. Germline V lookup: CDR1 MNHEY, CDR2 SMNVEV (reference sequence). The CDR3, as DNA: TGTGCCAGCAGGGGGGAGATGAACACTGAAGCTTTCTTT. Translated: CASRGEMNTEAFF.